Listed here are 20 T cell receptor beta chains from one sample, sequenced in a study of T-cell reconstitution after alpha-beta-depleted transplantation in children. The TCRbeta library was prepared with unique molecular identifiers. TCRdb reprocessed the PCR reads with MiXCR, giving one entry per CDR3 protein. This table holds 700,000 to 950,000 distinct CDR3 sequences, around 17% found once. The sequencing here drew on PBMCs, mostly from graft donor cells, taken 360 days after TCRalphabeta/CD19-depleted stem cell transplant. These receptors all stem from a male patient aged 10 to 17 who had a stem cell transplant for acute lymphoblastic leukemia, so the T cells may come from the graft donor.

In its sample, this clonotype was seen a few times. This sequence joins TRBV7-2 and TRBJ2-3, with D possibly matching TRBD2 (6 bases). V was trimmed by 4 bases and J by 0 bases, leaving 17 bases between them. Germline V gives CDR1 SGHTA, CDR2 FQGNSA. The CDR3 length is 17 residues. Here the CDR3 reads CASSSWGVSASTDTQYF. The DNA for the CDR3 is TGTGCCAGCAGCTCCTGGGGGGTCAGCGCTAGCACAGATACGCAGTATTTT.

This clonotype was seen only a few times. The rearrangement joins TRBV4-2 to TRBJ2-1, with D tentatively TRBD2 (5 bases). Germline CDR1 is LGHNA and CDR2 is YNFKEQ. V was trimmed by 1 base and J by 3 bases, leaving 22 bases between them. This CDR3 region has 19 residues. The DNA of the CDR3 is TGTGCCAGCAGCCAAGCCCCCGCGGACTCAACACCCAGCTACAATGAGCAGTTCTTC. Protein product: CASSQAPADSTPSYNEQFF.

This clonotype turned up a few times. The chain combines TRBV10-2 with TRBJ2-7; D gene unclear. There are 16 residues in the CDR3. The V gene lost 0 bases and the J gene lost 5 bases, with 17 bases spanning the gap. Germline CDR1 is WSHSY and CDR2 is SAAADI. The CDR3 region has the DNA TGCGCCAGCAGTGAGTCCCGGCGGATTCCCAACAACGAGCAGTACTTC. Translating it yields CASSESRRIPNNEQYF.

This clonotype appeared a few times. The chain joins TRBV5-1 to TRBJ2-1; D is uncertain. Germline V gene sequence: CDR1 SGHRS, CDR2 YFSETQ. Trimming removed 0 bases at V and 3 bases at J, with 13 bases between. The CDR3 runs to 16 residues. The CDR3 reads CASSLVVGIGYNEQFF. CDR3 DNA: TGCGCCAGCAGCTTGGTTGTGGGAATAGGCTACAATGAGCAGTTCTTC.

This chain links TRBV29-1 with TRBJ1-1; perhaps TRBD1 as D (6 bases). Germline CDR1 SQVTM, CDR2 ANQGSEA. CDR3 length: 11 residues. V lost 6 bases to trimming and J lost 5 bases, with 10 bases between them. The CDR3 nucleotides read TGCAGCGTACCCCAGGGGACTGAAGCTTTCTTT. Translating it yields CSVPQGTEAFF.

At least ten counts were recorded for this clonotype. V usage is TRBV18 and J usage is TRBJ2-5; 8 nucleotides agree with TRBD2. This CDR3 is built from 15 residues. V was clipped by 1 base and J by 7 bases; unmatched bases: 8. CDR1 is KGHSH, CDR2 LQKENI, per germline. CDR3: CASSPRSSGLRTQYF. The CDR3 bases are TGTGCCAGCTCACCACGGTCTAGCGGGCTTAGGACCCAGTACTTC.

V is TRBV10-1 and J is TRBJ2-1; D is uncertain. Trimming removed 4 bases at V and 4 bases at J, with 8 bases between. Per germline, CDR1 WNHNN and CDR2 SYGVQD (reference sequence). This CDR3 is built from 13 residues. The CDR3 spells CASSGQIYNEQFF. Here the CDR3 DNA reads TGCGCCAGCAGTGGCCAAATTTACAATGAGCAGTTCTTC.

This clonotype occurred a few times. The chain carries TRBV7-6 and TRBJ2-5; D is perhaps TRBD2 (7 bases). V shed 5 bases and J shed 8 bases, with 21 bases lying between them. CDR1 and CDR2 from the germline V gene are SGHVS and FNYEAQ. The CDR3 extends over 15 amino acids. Here the CDR3 reads CASSITGRGQATQYF. In nucleotides, the CDR3 is TGTGCCAGCAGCATAACCGGGCGGGGGCAGGCCACCCAGTACTTC. Filled out from reference TRBV7-6 and TRBJ2-5, the complete variable domain reads GAGVSQSPRYKVTKRGQDVALRCDPISGHVSLYWYRQALGQGPEFLTYFNYEAQQDKSGLPNDRFSAERPEGSISTLTIQRTEQRDSAMYRCASSITGRGQATQYFGPGTRLLVL.

This clonotype appeared a few times. The chain recombines TRBV7-3 with TRBJ2-3; 9 positions match TRBD2. J gave up 6 bases and V 1 base, and 5 bases lay outside the gene matches. Germline V gene sequence: CDR1 SGHTA, CDR2 FQGTGA. CDR3 length: 15 residues. The CDR3 DNA is TGTGCCAGCAGCTTAATGGCGGGAGGGCCGGATACGCAGTATTTT. This encodes CASSLMAGGPDTQYF.

The rearrangement links TRBV20-1 to TRBJ2-5, with 7 bases aligning to TRBD2. The CDR3 has 13 amino acids. The J segment lost 1 base and the V segment lost 6 bases, leaving 5 bases of the junction unmatched. Germline V gene sequence: CDR1 DFQATT, CDR2 SNEGSKA (reference sequence). This CDR3 reads CSAPTGGQETQYF. The CDR3 region has the DNA TGCAGTGCCCCCACGGGGGGCCAAGAGACCCAGTACTTC.

The V gene is TRBV5-6, the J gene TRBJ2-5, with a tentative D call TRBD2 (5 bases). The germline gives CDR1 SGHDT, CDR2 YYEEEE. The CDR3 contains 15 residues. Trimming cost V 2 bases and J 5 bases, with 16 bases left between them. CDR3: CASSLLTGTGETQYF. The CDR3, as DNA: TGTGCCAGCAGCTTACTTACGGGAACGGGGGAGACCCAGTACTTC.

The chain employs TRBV12-3 or TRBV12-4 and TRBJ2-7, with a weak D call TRBD1 (6 bases). V lost 2 bases to trimming and J lost 3 bases, with 14 bases between them. This CDR3 comprises 15 residues. CDR3 loop: CASSLRFTGNYEQYF. For the CDR3, the DNA is TGTGCCAGCAGTTTAAGGTTTACAGGGAACTACGAGCAGTACTTC.

The chain uses TRBV7-9 and TRBJ2-2; no clear D gene. V was clipped by 11 bases and J by 6 bases, with 16 bases between them. In germline, CDR1 is SEHNR, CDR2 FQNEAQ (reference sequence). This CDR3 spans 13 amino acids. CDR3 loop: CAGVPVVPGELFF. The CDR3 DNA follows: TGTGCCGGCGTTCCGGTGGTACCCGGGGAGCTGTTTTTT.

This clonotype was counted only a few times. The chain is built from TRBV12-3 or TRBV12-4 and TRBJ2-7; D not certain. This CDR3 is 15 amino acids long. The V and J ends lost 5 bases and 3 bases respectively, with 17 bases between them. The CDR3 reads CASSERTGRGYEQYF. As DNA, the CDR3 is TGTGCCAGCAGTGAACGAACTGGAAGAGGCTACGAGCAGTACTTC.

This clonotype appeared a few times. The chain carries TRBV20-1 and TRBJ2-7; 9 positions match TRBD2. V lost 6 bases to trimming and J lost 3 bases; unmatched junction nucleotides: 9. The CDR3 has 14 residues. The germline gives CDR1 DFQATT, CDR2 SNEGSKA (reference sequence). The CDR3 DNA is TGCAGTGCGGCCGTGAGCGGGAGGAACTACGAGCAGTACTTC. Its translation is CSAAVSGRNYEQYF.

This clonotype has a handful of counts. The rearrangement joins TRBV5-6 to TRBJ2-7; TRBD2 matches at 7 bases. Trimming at V came to 2 bases and at J to 3 bases, leaving 5 bases not matched to a gene. In germline, CDR1 is SGHDT, CDR2 YYEEEE. This CDR3 has 14 amino acids. The CDR3 region is CASSFSGGVYEQYF. The CDR3 coding sequence is TGTGCCAGCAGCTTCAGTGGGGGGGTCTACGAGCAGTACTTC.

This clonotype showed up just a few times. This chain uses TRBV5-1 with TRBJ2-2, with 11 positions matching TRBD2. V lost 1 base to trimming and J lost 4 bases; unmatched junction nucleotides: 3. Germline V CDR1 and CDR2: SGHRS, YFSETQ. The CDR3 has 16 residues. The CDR3 DNA reads as TGCGCCAGCAGCTTGAAACTAGCGGGAGTCACCGGGGAGCTGTTTTTT. This translates into CASSLKLAGVTGELFF.

This rearrangement joins TRBV19 to TRBJ2-2, with 8 bases matching TRBD2. The CDR3 has 15 amino acids. Germline trimming cut 10 bases from V and 4 bases from J; bases unmatched to any gene: 11. Germline lookup yields CDR1 LNHDA and CDR2 SQIVND (reference sequence). The CDR3 DNA sequence: TGTGCCACCAGAGGGGGGAGCGGGAGCACCGGGGAGCTGTTTTTT. This translates into CATRGGSGSTGELFF.

This clonotype was picked up a small number of times. The J gene is TRBJ2-2, the V gene TRBV12-3 or TRBV12-4; 13 positions match TRBD2. The J segment lost 4 bases and the V segment lost 4 bases, leaving 9 bases of the junction unmatched. The CDR3 runs 18 residues. This CDR3 reads CASSSLGLAGTVTGELFF. CDR3 DNA: TGTGCCAGCAGTTCCTTGGGACTAGCGGGAACGGTCACCGGGGAGCTGTTTTTT.

This clonotype was found a few times. The chain combines TRBV6-5 with TRBJ2-7, with 7 bases that match TRBD2. Trimming removed 0 bases from V and 1 base from J; junction bases left unmatched: 12. The CDR3 has 18 residues. Germline CDR1 and CDR2: MNHEY and SVGAGI. CDR3 sequence reads: CASSYSSSGAKLSYEQYF. Here the CDR3 DNA reads TGTGCCAGCAGTTACTCGTCTAGCGGAGCGAAACTTTCCTACGAGCAGTACTTC.